Presented here are 14 T cell receptor beta chains from one specimen sequenced in a study of Graves' ophthalmopathy and Graves' hyperthyroidism (dated by TCRdb to about 2018). The sequencer was an Illumina HiSeq 2000. For repertoire sequencing, TCR beta CDR3 regions were amplified from RNA transcripts. A first-round RT-PCR used HTBI primers with the Qiagen OneStep RT-PCR kit, followed by a second-round multiplex PCR, size selection and purification. TCRdb trimmed public reads at Q25 via fastp, called clones via MiXCR and kept in-frame beta chains. Each record represents a unique CDR3 protein, reported with the most common genes and DNA among its rows. The sample profile shows hundreds of thousands of distinct CDR3 sequences; 20% to 25% of them were found once. Together, the top ten hold roughly 6.9% of the sample. Sequencing was done on a sample of peripheral blood. Receptors originate from a woman aged 18-30 years with stable Graves' hyperthyroidism. Some clones in this sample may be carry-over from other donors' samples. Donor details come from another sample of the same person, matched by shared clones.

This clonotype was seen once. The CDR3, as DNA: TGTGCCAGCAGCCCCGACTGGGCGAAGACCCAGTACTTC. Translating gives CASSPDWAKTQYF. The rearrangement links TRBV7-2 to TRBJ2-5; D is ambiguous. The CDR3 has 13 residues. Per the germline V gene, CDR1 is SGHTA and CDR2 is FQGNSA. The V gene lost 5 bases and the J gene lost 6 bases, with 13 bases spanning the gap.

This clonotype has a count of ten or more. This sequence joins TRBV7-9 and TRBJ2-7; D is undetermined. Trimming removed 5 bases from V and 7 bases from J, with 12 bases in between. The CDR3 runs 12 residues. Germline assignment: CDR1 SEHNR and CDR2 FQNEAQ (reference sequence). CDR3 region: CASSPTLGEQYF. CDR3 DNA sequence: TGTGCCAGCAGCCCGACCCTAGGGGAGCAGTACTTC.

The chain carries TRBV2 and TRBJ1-5, with D possibly matching TRBD1 (5 bases). CDR1 and CDR2 (germline): SNHLY, FYNNEI. The CDR3 is 15 amino acids. The V and J ends lost 4 bases and 1 base respectively, with 11 bases between them. The chain's CDR3 is CASSGRGGSNQPQHF. Written as DNA, the CDR3 is TGTGCCAGCAGTGGGAGGGGTGGAAGCAATCAGCCCCAGCATTTT. The full variable domain, completed using reference TRBV2 and TRBJ1-5, is EPEVTQTPSHQVTQMGQEVILRCVPISNHLYFYWYRQILGQKVEFLVSFYNNEISEKSEIFDDQFSVERPDGSNFTLKIRSTKLEDSAMYFCASSGRGGSNQPQHFGDGTRLSIL.

The V call is TRBV6-2 or TRBV6-3, the J call TRBJ2-7; 9 bases match TRBD2. V lost 10 bases, J lost 2 bases, and 6 bases stayed unmatched. This CDR3 is built from 13 residues. The germline V gene encodes CDR1 MNHEY and CDR2 SVGEGT. The CDR3, as DNA: TGTGCCACGGGGACTAGCCCCCCCTACGAGCAGTACTTC. Its translation is CATGTSPPYEQYF.

This clonotype was counted many times. The chain is built from TRBV5-1 and TRBJ2-5; 12 bases map to TRBD2. CDR1 is SGHRS, CDR2 YFSETQ, per germline. This CDR3 region has 15 residues. The trim removed 0 bases at V and 3 bases at J, leaving 0 bases unmatched. The CDR3 DNA follows: TGCGCCAGCAGCTTGGGACTAGCGGGGGAAGAGACCCAGTACTTC. It yields the protein CASSLGLAGEETQYF.

Ten or more counts support this clonotype. V is TRBV20-1 and J is TRBJ2-5; TRBD1 aligns across 7 bases. The junction had 7 bases not matched to a gene; V was cut back by 5 bases and J by 4 bases. This CDR3 is built from 13 residues. Germline values: CDR1 DFQATT, CDR2 SNEGSKA (reference sequence). Here the CDR3 DNA reads TGCAGTGCTCCTGGACAGGACCTAGAGACCCAGTACTTC. Protein: CSAPGQDLETQYF.

There are many counts of this clonotype. The CDR3 here is CSARAEYEQYF. The CDR3 DNA is TGCAGTGCTAGAGCCGAGTACGAGCAGTACTTC. This chain links TRBV20-1 with TRBJ2-7, with D unclear. The CDR3 has 11 residues. CDR1 and CDR2 (germline): DFQATT, SNEGSKA (reference sequence). Trimming removed 1 base at V and 4 bases at J, with 5 bases between.

This clonotype was found many times. The chain combines TRBV27 with TRBJ2-7; tentatively, D is TRBD2 (7 bases). CDR3 length: 14 residues. Looked up from germline, CDR1 is MNHEY and CDR2 is SMNVEV (reference sequence). The V gene lost 5 bases and the J gene lost 3 bases, with 14 bases spanning the gap. CDR3 sequence reads: CASSLKGGDYEQYF. The CDR3 region has the DNA TGTGCCAGCAGTCTTAAAGGGGGGGACTACGAGCAGTACTTC.

This clonotype was found a few times. At one of its ends the junction is not consistent with the germline gene, which may arise from a read error. The chain uses TRBV6-1 and TRBJ2-4, with TRBD2 as a possible D gene (7 bases). The germline V gene encodes CDR1 MNHNS and CDR2 SASEGT. The CDR3 extends over 14 amino acids. Here the CDR3 DNA reads TGTGCCAGCTGGGGGGGGCTAGCCAAAAACATTAAGTACTTC. Protein sequence: CASWGGLAKNIKYF.

There are many counts of this clonotype. The chain employs TRBV12-3 or TRBV12-4 and TRBJ1-5; D is ambiguous. V shed 7 bases and J shed 2 bases, with 9 bases lying between them. This CDR3 contains 13 residues. The CDR3 coding sequence is TGTGCCAGCAACGACCGGGGCAATCAGCCCCAGCATTTT. Residues: CASNDRGNQPQHF.

Ten or more counts support this clonotype. The chain couples TRBV20-1 to TRBJ1-2; a possible D gene is TRBD1 (5 bases). Germline V gene sequence: CDR1 DFQATT, CDR2 SNEGSKA (reference sequence). This CDR3 contains 11 residues. As DNA, the CDR3 is TGCAGGGGGGAGGGTAACTATGGCTACACCTTC. This encodes CRGEGNYGYTF.

This clonotype has a handful of counts. The chain employs TRBV12-3 or TRBV12-4 and TRBJ2-7; tentatively, D is TRBD1 (6 bases). V gave up 6 bases and J gave up 2 bases, with 17 bases separating them. CDR3 size: 15 residues. The CDR3 nucleotides are TGTGCCAGCAGCCAATCCATACAGGGCCCCTACGAGCAGTACTTC. It encodes CASSQSIQGPYEQYF.

This clonotype was seen a few times. The J gene is TRBJ2-2, the V gene TRBV12-3 or TRBV12-4; 8 nucleotides align to TRBD1. J was trimmed by 4 bases and V by 3 bases; bases with no gene match: 7. The CDR3 extends over 16 amino acids. The CDR3 DNA is TGTGCCAGCAGTTTCCGGACAGGGCCCGGCACCGGGGAGCTGTTTTTT. Residues: CASSFRTGPGTGELFF.

This clonotype was counted ten times or more. V gene TRBV10-3 combines with J gene TRBJ1-1; D ambiguous. The ends were cut back, 8 bases at V and 2 bases at J, with 12 bases in the middle. Germline CDR1 and CDR2: ENHRY and SYGVKD. The CDR3 spans 13 residues. CDR3 residues: CAISMKENTEAFF. As DNA, the CDR3 is TGTGCCATCTCCATGAAGGAAAACACTGAAGCTTTCTTT.